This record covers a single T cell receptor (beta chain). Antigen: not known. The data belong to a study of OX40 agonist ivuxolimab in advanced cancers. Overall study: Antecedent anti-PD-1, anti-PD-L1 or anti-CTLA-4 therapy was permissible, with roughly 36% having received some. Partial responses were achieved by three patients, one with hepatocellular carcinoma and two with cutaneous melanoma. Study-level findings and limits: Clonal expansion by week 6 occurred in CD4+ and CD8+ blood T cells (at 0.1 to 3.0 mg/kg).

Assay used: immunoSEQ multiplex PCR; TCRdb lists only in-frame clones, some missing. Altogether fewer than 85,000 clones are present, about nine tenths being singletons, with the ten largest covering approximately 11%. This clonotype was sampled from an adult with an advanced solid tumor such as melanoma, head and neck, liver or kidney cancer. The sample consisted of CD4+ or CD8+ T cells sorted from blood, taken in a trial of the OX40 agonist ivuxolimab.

The CDR3, as DNA: TGTGCCAGCAGCTTAAACCCACCCGGCAGGGCGGATGCAACTAATGAAAAACTGTTTTTT. Its protein is CASSLNPPGRADATNEKLFF. V gene TRBV7-3 combines with J gene TRBJ1-4; perhaps TRBD1 as D (5 bases). Per germline, CDR1 SGHTA and CDR2 FQGTGA. The CDR3 is made up of 20 amino acids. V lost 1 base, J lost 0 bases, and 21 bases lay in between.